Only one count was recorded for the clone carrying this T cell receptor beta chain. In the source study's methods: Amplification with reference gene primers provided the estimates of nucleated cell counts. Assay used: immunoSEQ multiplex PCR; TCRdb lists only in-frame clones, some missing. The D gene and trimming were derived from the DNA, and the V and J assignments and clone size from that table. The repertoire holds some 81,000 clones, with over 90% as singletons. These data belong to a study of blood T cell repertoires in COVID-19. Study-wide background: COVID-19 samples collected from the United States, Italy and Spain covered acute and convalescent phases. PBMCs, B-cell-depleted T cells, or T cells provided the cDNA or gDNA that made up the material.

The V and J ends lost 5 bases and 1 base, in that order; junction bases with no gene match: 4. Germline-derived CDR1 and CDR2 are MNHEY and SMNVEV (reference sequence). This CDR3 is 14 amino acids long. The clonotype originates from a human donor with active COVID-19. The donor label of this sample is uncertain. Specimen: peripheral blood. This chain joins TRBV27 and TRBJ2-5; 7 bases fit TRBD1. The CDR3 here is CASSHGTAQETQYF. CDR3 nucleotides: TGTGCCAGCAGTCACGGGACAGCCCAAGAGACCCAGTACTTC.